Listed below are T cell receptor beta chains from one sample, sequenced in a study of control samples from healthy donors and cancer patients. Here immunoSEQ multiplex PCR was the method, and the copy in TCRdb shows in-frame clones only, minus some. Here the sample spans about 61,000 clones, 90% being singletons. The sequenced sample was PBMCs. These receptor sequences come from a man in his sixties with colorectal cancer. Each CDR3 is given with its conserved first and last residue. The order of the fields is D gene, V gene, clone size, J gene, CDR3 protein, CDR3 DNA. The D gene is left open where the match is weak. The size field is filled for only some rows; it gives once, few, many or a size class.

>NA|TRBV7-2|NA|TRBJ1-2
CASSPSGTLYTF
TGTGCCAGCAGCCCCTCCGGGACTCTCTACACCTTC
>NA|TRBV4-1|NA|TRBJ2-7
CASSQDRGLYEQYF
TGCGCCAGCAGCCAAGATCGGGGGCTATACGAGCAGTACTTC
>NA|TRBV7-8|NA|TRBJ1-5
CASSLEARARNQPQHF
TGTGCCAGCAGCTTAGAGGCCAGGGCGAGGAATCAGCCCCAGCATTTT
>NA|TRBV29-1|NA|TRBJ1-3
CSVEEWGTGNTIYF
TGCAGCGTTGAAGAATGGGGTACTGGAAACACCATATATTTT
>NA|TRBV7-9|NA|TRBJ1-3
CASSLWGRRSGNTIYF
TGTGCCAGCAGCTTATGGGGACGCCGCTCTGGAAACACCATATATTTT
>NA|TRBV19|NA|TRBJ1-1
CATINTETNTEAFF
TGTGCCACTATCAACACGGAAACGAACACTGAAGCTTTCTTT
>NA|TRBV6-5|NA|TRBJ1-2
CASSYSPGGYNYGYTF
TGTGCCAGCAGTTACTCCCCGGGGGGGTACAACTATGGCTACACCTTC
>NA|TRBV11-1|NA|TRBJ2-5
CASSPLGRPETQYF
TGTGCCAGCAGCCCACTAGGAAGGCCCGAGACCCAGTACTTC
>NA|TRBV12-5|NA|TRBJ1-3
CASGLGAGNTIYF
TGTGCTAGTGGTTTAGGGGCTGGAAACACCATATATTTT
>TRBD1|TRBV27|few|TRBJ1-6
CASNRQGPNSPLHF
TGTGCCAGCAATCGACAGGGCCCTAATTCACCCCTCCACTTT
>TRBD2|TRBV7-9|NA|TRBJ2-3
CASSLLGGGVRADTQYF
TGTGCCAGCAGCTTACTGGGCGGGGGAGTCCGGGCGGATACGCAGTATTTT
>TRBD1|TRBV11-3|NA|TRBJ2-1
CASSLVTGGTYNEQFF
TGTGCCAGCAGCTTAGTCACAGGGGGAACCTACAATGAGCAGTTCTTC
>NA|TRBV12-5|NA|TRBJ2-5
CASGLRVQGPQETQYF
TGTGCTAGTGGTTTGAGGGTCCAGGGACCCCAAGAGACCCAGTACTTC
>TRBD1|TRBV4-1|NA|TRBJ1-6
CASSPNPTGARGSSYNSPLHF
TGCGCCAGCAGCCCTAATCCCACAGGGGCCCGCGGGAGCTCCTATAATTCACCCCTCCACTTT
>NA|TRBV10-1|NA|TRBJ2-3
CASSEGTDTQYF
TGCGCCAGCAGTGAGGGAACAGATACGCAGTATTTT
>NA|TRBV5-1|NA|TRBJ2-3
CASRTPGGSTDTQYF
TGCGCCAGCAGGACCCCGGGGGGCAGCACAGATACGCAGTATTTT
>NA|TRBV12-3/TRBV12-4|NA|TRBJ1-1
CASSPAGTEAFF
TGTGCCAGCAGTCCTGCGGGGACTGAAGCTTTCTTT
>NA|TRBV6-5|NA|TRBJ1-6
CASSSRPYNSPLHF
TGTGCCAGCAGTTCGCGGCCCTATAATTCACCCCTCCACTTT
>NA|TRBV5-4|NA|TRBJ2-3
CASSSRTSTDTQYF
TGTGCCAGCAGCTCTCGGACGAGCACAGATACGCAGTATTTT
>NA|TRBV7-3|NA|TRBJ2-1
CASSPGGGGAGNEQFF
TGTGCCAGCAGCCCAGGGGGCGGGGGGGCCGGAAATGAGCAGTTCTTC
>NA|TRBV11-2|NA|TRBJ2-7
CASSLGRFSGEQYF
TGTGCCAGCAGCTTAGGCAGATTTTCGGGGGAGCAGTACTTC
>NA|TRBV19|NA|TRBJ1-4
CASSPTATNEKLFF
TGTGCCAGTAGCCCGACAGCAACTAATGAAAAACTGTTTTTT
>TRBD2|TRBV2|NA|TRBJ2-4
CASSDQRGGILAKNIQYF
TGTGCCAGCAGTGACCAGCGGGGGGGGATCTTAGCCAAAAACATTCAGTACTTC
>NA|TRBV5-1|once|TRBJ1-2
CASRESGVGNGYTF
TGCGCCAGCAGAGAATCAGGGGTAGGCAATGGCTACACCTTC
>NA|TRBV3-1/TRBV3-2|NA|TRBJ2-3
CASSGRDSTDTQYF
TGTGCCAGCAGCGGCCGGGACAGCACAGATACGCAGTATTTT
>NA|TRBV28|NA|TRBJ1-6
CAMRSRLWNSPLHF
TGTGCCATGAGGTCCCGCCTCTGGAATTCACCCCTCCACTTT
>NA|TRBV24-1|NA|TRBJ2-5
CATSGGGSETQYF
TGTGCCACCAGTGGGGGTGGGTCGGAGACCCAGTACTTC
>NA|TRBV5-1|NA|TRBJ1-1
CASTLRAFF
TGCGCCAGCACCTTGAGGGCTTTCTTT
>NA|TRBV24-1|NA|TRBJ1-1
CATSSPNTEAFF
TGTGCCACCAGTTCCCCGAACACTGAAGCTTTCTTT
>NA|TRBV4-2|NA|TRBJ2-6
CASSQGTTRANVLTF
TGTGCCAGCAGCCAGGGAACGACGCGGGCCAACGTCCTGACTTTC